This entry describes one TCR beta chain. Primers included in the PCR were 60 Vbeta and 13 Jbeta primers. The data were produced by immunoSEQ multiplex PCR, yet TCRdb's version contains in-frame clones alone and is incomplete. The sample includes a few hundred thousand clones, under 80% of them seen just once. This entry comes from a study of cytomegalovirus exposure and HLA in healthy donors. Germline-derived CDR1 and CDR2 are LNHDA and SQIVND (reference sequence). V trimming: 4 bases; J trimming: 6 bases; junction bases outside the gene matches: 1. This CDR3 is 13 amino acids long. This TCR derives from a female donor in good health and CMV-seronegative. This chain uses TRBV19 with TRBJ2-1; 9 bases line up with TRBD2. Specimen: PBMCs. CDR3 region: CASSTGLANEQFF. The CDR3 DNA reads TGTGCCAGTAGTACGGGACTAGCCAATGAGCAGTTCTTC.